What follows are 20 T cell receptor beta chains derived from one specimen sequenced in a study of T cells after yellow fever vaccination. From the 5' RACE reads, TCRdb called clonotypes with MiXCR, one entry per CDR3 protein. The sample has 100,000 to 150,000 distinct CDR3 sequences, 6% to 8% seen once; the top ten hold 2% to 3%. This specimen consisted of CD4+ T cells sorted from PBMCs, obtained more than 8 days after the first yellow fever vaccination. Source of these receptors: a man younger than 35 who received the YFV17D yellow fever vaccine.

This clonotype was seen many times. V is TRBV7-2 and J is TRBJ2-1, with D tentatively TRBD2 (7 bases). The germline gives CDR1 SGHTA, CDR2 FQGNSA. The CDR3 has 14 amino acids. Trimming took off 0 bases at V and 9 bases at J, with 12 bases between the two ends. The CDR3 loop reads CASSLAGGPFEQFF. CDR3 DNA sequence: TGTGCCAGCAGCTTAGCGGGGGGGCCATTTGAGCAGTTCTTC.

This clonotype appeared many times. V is TRBV12-3 or TRBV12-4 and J is TRBJ1-4; tentative D call: TRBD1 (5 bases). V was clipped by 4 bases and J by 0 bases, with 9 bases between them. CDR3 length: 15 amino acids. This chain's CDR3 is CASSSGGATNEKLFF. The CDR3 nucleotides are TGTGCCAGCAGTTCCGGAGGGGCAACTAATGAAAAACTGTTTTTT.

This clonotype was observed at least ten times. This chain links TRBV24-1 with TRBJ1-2; D possibly corresponds to TRBD1 (6 bases). CDR3 length: 15 residues. Trimming took off 7 bases at V and 5 bases at J, with 19 bases between the two ends. The germline V gene has CDR1 KGHDR and CDR2 SFDVKD. In nucleotides, the CDR3 is TGTGCCACCAGCGACGGGGGCCGGGAGGCGTATGGCTACACCTTC. This sequence encodes CATSDGGREAYGYTF.

There are many counts of this clonotype. V usage is TRBV5-6 and J usage is TRBJ1-4; possibly TRBD1 for D (5 bases). This CDR3 region has 13 residues. Germline CDR1 reads SGHDT; CDR2 reads YYEEEE. V lost 2 bases to trimming and J lost 7 bases, with 9 bases between them. CDR3 sequence (DNA): TGTGCCAGCAGCTTCGACAGATCTGAAAAACTGTTTTTT. It encodes CASSFDRSEKLFF.

This clonotype was seen a handful of times. V gene TRBV5-6 combines with J gene TRBJ1-5; 7 nucleotides line up with TRBD1. Germline CDR1 and CDR2: SGHDT and YYEEEE. The CDR3 consists of 15 residues. V gave up 0 bases and J gave up 5 bases; unmatched junction bases: 5. DNA for the CDR3: TGTGCCAGCAGCTTGGGGCCAGGGGGGTATCAGCCCCAGCATTTT. Amino acids: CASSLGPGGYQPQHF.

This clonotype was recorded many times. The chain employs TRBV6-1 and TRBJ2-3; the match to TRBD2 covers 7 bases. The CDR3 covers 14 residues. J lost 2 bases, V lost 6 bases, and 5 bases had no gene match. Germline CDR1 is MNHNS and CDR2 is SASEGT. CDR3 protein: CASRRGVSTDTQYF. The CDR3 nucleotides are TGTGCCAGCAGACGGGGGGTCTCCACAGATACGCAGTATTTT.

This clonotype was observed at least ten times. The chain joins TRBV4-3 to TRBJ2-7, with 7 bases fitting TRBD1. The germline V gene has CDR1 LGHNA and CDR2 YSLEER. This CDR3 spans 15 amino acids. Losses at the gene ends were 2 bases for V and 1 base for J; bases not matched to a gene: 5. DNA for the CDR3: TGCGCCAGCAGCCAATATATCAGGGGGTCCTACGAGCAGTACTTC. It encodes CASSQYIRGSYEQYF.

This clonotype showed up many times. This chain joins TRBV12-3 or TRBV12-4 and TRBJ1-3, with D unclear. The CDR3 totals 13 residues. The V and J ends lost 5 bases and 4 bases respectively, with 9 bases between them. The CDR3 bases are TGTGCCAGCAGTCCCATGGGGGGAAACACCATATATTTT. Translated: CASSPMGGNTIYF.

This clonotype was observed at least ten times. This rearrangement joins TRBV19 to TRBJ2-2; 12 positions match TRBD1. The CDR3 is made up of 19 amino acids. The V gene end was trimmed by 3 bases and the J gene end by 6 bases; junction bases not matched to a gene: 14. In germline, CDR1 is LNHDA, CDR2 SQIVND (reference sequence). Here the CDR3 DNA reads TGTGCCAGTAGTATGAAAGCCGGGACAGGGGGCGCCGCTTCCGGGGAGCTGTTTTTT. Its protein product is CASSMKAGTGGAASGELFF.

This clonotype was counted a few times. This chain connects TRBV7-2 to TRBJ2-5; D assignment may be TRBD1 or TRBD2 (5 bases each). This CDR3 contains 16 residues. CDR1 and CDR2 from the germline V gene are SGHTA and FQGNSA. Deletions cut 6 bases from V and 7 bases from J, with 24 bases between. The CDR3 DNA is TGTGCCAGCAGTAATCCCGGGGCGGCCGCCTGGGGGACCCAGTACTTC. Translation: CASSNPGAAAWGTQYF. Supplemented by reference TRBV7-2 and TRBJ2-5, the full variable domain reads GAGVSQSPSNKVTEKGKDVELRCDPISGHTALYWYRQSLGQGLEFLIYFQGNSAPDKSGLPSDRFSAERTGGSVSTLTIQRTQQEDSAVYLCASSNPGAAAWGTQYFGPGTRLLVL.

This clonotype was found many times. CDR3 bases: TGCGCCAGCCACCCGGAGACAGCAAGAACCGGGGAGCTGTTTTTT. Protein product: CASHPETARTGELFF. The chain recombines TRBV5-1 with TRBJ2-2; D might be TRBD1 (5 bases). Deletions cut 7 bases from V and 5 bases from J, with 18 bases between. This CDR3 has 15 residues. CDR1 is SGHRS and CDR2 is YFSETQ in the germline V gene.

There are many counts of this clonotype. The chain links TRBV20-1 to TRBJ2-1; TRBD2 aligns across 8 bases. Trimming removed 1 base from V and 9 bases from J; junction bases left unmatched: 5. The germline V gene has CDR1 DFQATT and CDR2 SNEGSKA (reference sequence). The CDR3 covers 13 residues. CDR3 nucleotides: TGCAGTGCTAGAGGGGTTAGCGGGATTGAGCAGTTCTTC. Its protein is CSARGVSGIEQFF.

Only a few counts were recorded for this clonotype. The chain is built from TRBV7-2 and TRBJ2-7; TRBD1 matches 7 bases. This CDR3 comprises 14 residues. Trimming removed 3 bases from V and 4 bases from J; junction bases left unmatched: 6. Germline V gene data show CDR1 as SGHTA and CDR2 as FQGNSA. The CDR3 DNA follows: TGTGCCAGCAGCTTGGAACAGGGGTGGTACGAGCAGTACGTC. Protein product: CASSLEQGWYEQYV.

There are a few counts of this clonotype. V usage is TRBV7-9 and J usage is TRBJ1-2; tentative D call: TRBD1 (5 bases). This CDR3 is built from 14 residues. CDR1 is SEHNR, CDR2 FQNEAQ, per germline (reference sequence). Deletions cut 5 bases from V and 6 bases from J, with 16 bases between. The CDR3 DNA sequence: TGTGCCAGCAGCGCATCAGGGCCGGGCGATGGCTACACCTTC. Encoded protein: CASSASGPGDGYTF.

This clonotype appeared many times. The chain has TRBV5-1 and TRBJ1-3; no definite D call. V shed 4 bases and J shed 5 bases, with 7 bases lying between them. Germline CDR1 and CDR2: SGHRS and YFSETQ. There are 12 residues in the CDR3. CDR3 sequence reads: CASSMGRNTIYF. The CDR3 region has the DNA TGCGCCAGCAGCATGGGAAGAAACACCATATATTTT.

This clonotype was picked up many times. V is TRBV2 and J is TRBJ2-7; the match to TRBD1 covers 11 bases. The CDR3 sequence is 15 residues long. The junction had 10 bases not matched to a gene; V was cut back by 5 bases and J by 7 bases. In germline, CDR1 is SNHLY, CDR2 FYNNEI. This CDR3 reads CASSKRGQGASEQYF. The CDR3 DNA follows: TGTGCCAGCAGTAAAAGAGGACAGGGGGCTAGTGAGCAGTACTTC.

This clonotype was counted ten times or more. The chain recombines TRBV25-1 with TRBJ2-3; D call uncertain. The CDR3 has 17 amino acids. Germline CDR1 is MGHDK and CDR2 is SYGVNS. V was trimmed by 4 bases and J by 0 bases, leaving 17 bases between them. CDR3 sequence (DNA): TGTGCCAGCAGTGGCACGTTCTATGACTCTAGCACAGATACGCAGTATTTT. This encodes CASSGTFYDSSTDTQYF.

Only one count was recorded for this clonotype. A much larger clone differs from this one at a single base, so this may be a read error. V is TRBV20-1 and J is TRBJ2-1; D may match TRBD1 or TRBD2 (5 bases each). There are 11 residues in the CDR3. V lost 6 bases and J lost 9, with 12 bases in between. Germline CDR1 reads DFQATT; CDR2 reads SNEGSKA (reference sequence). The CDR3 DNA reads TGCAGTGCGCTGAGGGGCATTGAGCAGTTCTTC. This sequence encodes CSALRGIEQFF.

In this sample, this clonotype turned up many times. The J gene is TRBJ1-4, the V gene TRBV7-9, with D unclear. Germline V lookup: CDR1 SEHNR, CDR2 FQNEAQ (reference sequence). Between the trimmed V and J ends, which lost 5 bases and 8 bases, there was a span of 12 bases. The CDR3 covers 13 residues. DNA for the CDR3: TGTGCCAGCAGCCCACCCGGTGGGGAAAAACTGTTTTTT. This codes for CASSPPGGEKLFF. The complete variable domain, with remaining parts taken from reference TRBV7-9 and TRBJ1-4, reads DTGVSQNPRHKITKRGQNVTFRCDPISEHNRLYWYRQTLGQGPEFLTYFQNEAQLEKSRLLSDRFSAERPKGSFSTLEIQRTEQGDSAMYLCASSPPGGEKLFFGSGTQLSVL.

This clonotype was found a few times. The chain recombines TRBV5-4 with TRBJ2-3; 10 nucleotides line up with TRBD2. This CDR3 spans 17 amino acids. The germline gives CDR1 SGHNT, CDR2 YYREEE (reference sequence). V shed 5 bases, J shed 8 bases, and the junction held 17 bases outside the gene matches. In DNA, the CDR3 is TGTGCCAGCAGTCCACCGCTAGCGGGGGCAGATGCGGGTACGCAGTATTTT. This sequence encodes CASSPPLAGADAGTQYF.